This note documents a single T cell receptor beta chain sequence. Its cognate antigen is unknown. This entry comes from a study of OX40 agonist ivuxolimab in advanced cancers. Study conclusions and caveats: Circulating CD4+ and CD8+ T cells showed clonal expansion by week 6 at 0.1 to 3.0 mg/kg.

Assay: immunoSEQ multiplex PCR; the TCRdb copy retains only in-frame clones and omits some. The sample carries tens of thousands of clones, roughly 89% recorded once. Autoimmune disease history or systemic immunosuppression excluded patients. Material: CD4+ or CD8+ T cells sorted from blood, obtained in a trial of the OX40 agonist ivuxolimab. This TCR came from an adult with an advanced solid tumor such as melanoma, head and neck, liver or kidney cancer.

The CDR3 sequence is CASSESIEKLFF. The DNA for the CDR3 is TGTGCCAGCAGTGAATCCATAGAAAAACTGTTTTTT. The chain is built from TRBV25-1 and TRBJ1-4; D is ambiguous. This CDR3 is 12 amino acids long. Looked up from germline, CDR1 is MGHDK and CDR2 is SYGVNS. Trimming removed 1 base from V and 8 bases from J, with 5 bases in between.